This TCR beta chain was identified in a study of beta chain features in type 1 diabetes. Germline-derived CDR1 and CDR2 are GTSNPN and SVGIG (reference sequence). V shed 5 bases and J shed 5 bases, with 15 bases lying between them. The CDR3 runs to 14 residues. Expressed TCRB transcripts were sequenced because the entire RNA isolate underwent reverse transcription. Assay used: immunoSEQ multiplex PCR; TCRdb lists only in-frame clones, some missing. The sample records about 700,000 clones, 13% being singletons. For this clone: Its specificity is unknown.

Study-level points and caveats: The study found moderately but significantly shorter TCRB CDR3s in all four CD4+ subsets of Type 1 diabetes patients.

Sequenced sample: naive CD4+ T cells from blood. This TCR derives from a man in his late teens or twenties with type 1 diabetes. The V and J genes are TRBV30 and TRBJ2-2, with D perhaps matching TRBD2 (7 bases). CDR3 amino acids: CAWEGGGPTGELFF. The CDR3 DNA is TGTGCCTGGGAGGGAGGGGGGCCGACCGGGGAGCTGTTTTTT.